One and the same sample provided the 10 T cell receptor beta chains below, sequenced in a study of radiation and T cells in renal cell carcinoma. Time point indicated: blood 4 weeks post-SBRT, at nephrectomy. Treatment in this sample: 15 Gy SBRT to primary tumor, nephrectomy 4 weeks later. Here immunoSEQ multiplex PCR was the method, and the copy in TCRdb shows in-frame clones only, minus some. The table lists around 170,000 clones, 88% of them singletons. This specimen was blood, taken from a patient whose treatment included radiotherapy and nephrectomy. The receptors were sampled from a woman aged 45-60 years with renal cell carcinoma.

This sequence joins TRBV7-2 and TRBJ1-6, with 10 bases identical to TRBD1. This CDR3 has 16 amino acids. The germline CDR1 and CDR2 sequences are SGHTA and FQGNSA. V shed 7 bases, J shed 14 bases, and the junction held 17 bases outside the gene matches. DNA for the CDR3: TGTGCCAGCACCGATTCGGCCCGGACAGGGGGTCATACCCTCCACTTT. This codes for CASTDSARTGGHTLHF.

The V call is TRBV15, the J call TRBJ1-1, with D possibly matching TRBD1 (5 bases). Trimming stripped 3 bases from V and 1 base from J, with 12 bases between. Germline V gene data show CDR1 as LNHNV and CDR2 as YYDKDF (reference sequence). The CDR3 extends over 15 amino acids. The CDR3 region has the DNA TGTGCCACCAGCAGTTGGACGGGGGGGAACACTGAAGCTTTCTTT. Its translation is CATSSWTGGNTEAFF.

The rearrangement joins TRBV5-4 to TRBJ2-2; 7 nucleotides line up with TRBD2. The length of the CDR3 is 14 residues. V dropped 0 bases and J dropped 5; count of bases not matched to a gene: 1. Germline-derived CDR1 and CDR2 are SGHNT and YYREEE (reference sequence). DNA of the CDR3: TGTGCCAGCAGCTTGGCCGGGGGGACCGGGGAGCTGTTTTTT. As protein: CASSLAGGTGELFF. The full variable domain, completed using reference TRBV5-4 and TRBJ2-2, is ETGVTQSPTHLIKTRGQQVTLRCSSQSGHNTVSWYQQALGQGPQFIFQYYREEENGRGNFPPRFSGLQFPNYSSELNVNALELDDSALYLCASSLAGGTGELFFGEGSRLTVL.

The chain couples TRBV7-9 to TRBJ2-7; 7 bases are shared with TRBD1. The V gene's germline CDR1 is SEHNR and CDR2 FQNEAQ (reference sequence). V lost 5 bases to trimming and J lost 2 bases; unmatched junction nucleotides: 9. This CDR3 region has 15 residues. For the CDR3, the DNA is TGTGCCAGCAGCCTAACCGGGACAGAAGCCTACGAGCAGTACTTC. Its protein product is CASSLTGTEAYEQYF.

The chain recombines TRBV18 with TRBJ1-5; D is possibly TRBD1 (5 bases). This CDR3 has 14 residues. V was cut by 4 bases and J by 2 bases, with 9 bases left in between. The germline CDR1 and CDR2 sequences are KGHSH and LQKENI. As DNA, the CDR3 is TGTGCCAGCTCACAGGGGACTGGCAATCAGCCCCAGCATTTT. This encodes CASSQGTGNQPQHF.

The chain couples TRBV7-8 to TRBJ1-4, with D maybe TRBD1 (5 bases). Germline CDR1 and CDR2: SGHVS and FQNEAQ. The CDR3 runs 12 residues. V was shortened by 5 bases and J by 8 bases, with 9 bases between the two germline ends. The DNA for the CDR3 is TGTGCCAGCAGCCGACGGGGCGAAAAACTGTTTTTT. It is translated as CASSRRGEKLFF.

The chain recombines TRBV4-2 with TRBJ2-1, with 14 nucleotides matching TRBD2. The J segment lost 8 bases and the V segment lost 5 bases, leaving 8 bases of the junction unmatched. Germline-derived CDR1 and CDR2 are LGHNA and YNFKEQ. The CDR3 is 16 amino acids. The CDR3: CASSYGTSGGRDEQFF. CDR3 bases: TGTGCCAGCAGCTACGGGACTAGCGGGGGACGGGATGAGCAGTTCTTC.

CDR3 DNA: TGTGCCAGTAAGACAGGGGGCAATTGGCACACTGAAGCTTTCTTT. It is translated as CASKTGGNWHTEAFF. The gene calls are TRBV7-9 and TRBJ1-1, with 10 bases identical to TRBD1. Germline values: CDR1 SEHNR, CDR2 FQNEAQ (reference sequence). V was clipped by 9 bases and J by 3 bases; unmatched bases: 10. This CDR3 contains 15 residues.

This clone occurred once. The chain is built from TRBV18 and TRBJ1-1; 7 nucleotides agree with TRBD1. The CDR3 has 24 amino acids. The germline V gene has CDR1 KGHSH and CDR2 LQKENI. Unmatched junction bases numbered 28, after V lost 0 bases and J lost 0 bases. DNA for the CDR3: TGTGCCAGCTCACCACCAAGACGAGTACACCCCCTCAAGACAGGGTCCTCTTTGAACACTGAAGCTTTCTTT. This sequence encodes CASSPPRRVHPLKTGSSLNTEAFF.

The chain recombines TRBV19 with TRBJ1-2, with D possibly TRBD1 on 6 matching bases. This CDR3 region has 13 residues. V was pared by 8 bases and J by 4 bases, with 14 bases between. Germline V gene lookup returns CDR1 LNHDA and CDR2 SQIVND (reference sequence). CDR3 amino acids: CASLGGVGYGYTF. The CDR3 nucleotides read TGTGCCAGTCTCGGGGGCGTAGGCTATGGCTACACCTTC.